This TCR beta chain was sequenced for a study of blood T cell dynamics during melanoma immunotherapy. The repertoire was sequenced with immunoSEQ multiplex PCR; TCRdb's copy has only in-frame clones and lacks some. Among 11,000 to 15,000 clones listed, 70% to 90% were seen once. The CDR3 contains 15 residues. The ends lost 4 bases at V and 6 bases at J; junction bases unmatched: 7. Germline V lookup: CDR1 LNHDA, CDR2 SQIVND (reference sequence). Time point denoted: week 3, after first cycle of checkpoint inhibitor. Sequenced material: blood, taken from a patient treated with checkpoint blockade. The chain carries TRBV19 and TRBJ1-5; 9 bases fit TRBD1. This clonotype originated in a human donor with melanoma. CDR3 amino acids: CASSNPRTGAQPQHF. The DNA for the CDR3 is TGTGCCAGTAGTAACCCTAGGACAGGGGCTCAGCCCCAGCATTTT. Full variable domain (missing parts from reference TRBV19 and TRBJ1-5): DGGITQSPKYLFRKEGQNVTLSCEQNLNHDAMYWYRQDPGQGLRLIYYSQIVNDFQKGDIAEGYSVSREKKESFPLTVTSAQKNPTAFYLCASSNPRTGAQPQHFGDGTRLSIL.